A selection of T cell receptor beta chains follows, all from one sample in a study of cytomegalovirus exposure and HLA in healthy donors. Sequencing used immunoSEQ multiplex PCR; TCRdb keeps in-frame clones, though not all of them. The table includes about 170,000 clones, around 73% detected once. Sequencing was performed on PBMCs. These receptors all stem from a woman between 18 and 29 years old in good health and CMV-seropositive. The CDR3 runs from the conserved cysteine through the conserved F or W. Fields, in order: clone size, J gene, V gene, D gene, CDR3 length, CDR3 DNA, CDR3 protein. D genes are given only for firm matches. Only part of the rows carry a size: once, few, many, or a class if the clone is expanded.

once	TRBJ1-4	TRBV7-2	TRBD1	14	TGTGCCAGCAGCCCCGGGACAGAATATGAAAAACTGTTTTTT	CASSPGTEYEKLFF
.	TRBJ1-1	TRBV6-1	TRBD1	14	TGTGCCAGCAGCACTGACAGGGGATTCACTGAAGCTTTCTTT	CASSTDRGFTEAFF
.	TRBJ2-6	TRBV11-3	.	14	TGTGCCAGCAGCCCGAGCTCTGGGGCCAACGTCCTGACTTTC	CASSPSSGANVLTF
.	TRBJ2-6	TRBV13	.	16	TGTGCCAGCAGCTTAGGTGAGGGTTCTGGGGCCAACGTCCTGACTTTC	CASSLGEGSGANVLTF
.	TRBJ1-6	TRBV11-2	.	12	TGTGCCAGCAGCTTAGGCCAGTCACCCCTCCACTTT	CASSLGQSPLHF
once	TRBJ2-1	TRBV5-4	.	15	TGTGCCAGCAGTGTCGGGGGAATCTCCTACAATGAGCAGTTCTTC	CASSVGGISYNEQFF
few	TRBJ1-3	TRBV7-9	.	13	TGTGCCAGCAGCTTCTTAGGGGTAGACACCATATATTTT	CASSFLGVDTIYF
.	TRBJ2-4	TRBV6-6	TRBD2	16	TGTGCCAGCAGTACAGGGACTAGCGTGGCCAAAAACATTCAGTACTTC	CASSTGTSVAKNIQYF
.	TRBJ2-3	TRBV10-3	TRBD1	15	TGTGCCATCAGACCCGGGACAGCGGACACAGATACGCAGTATTTT	CAIRPGTADTDTQYF
.	TRBJ1-2	TRBV7-2	.	14	TGTGCCAGCAGTTTAACAGTGCAAAGTTATGGCTACACCTTC	CASSLTVQSYGYTF
.	TRBJ1-1	TRBV6-1	TRBD1	16	TGTGCCAGCAGTAAAGGACAGGGCCCTATGAGCACTGAAGCTTTCTTT	CASSKGQGPMSTEAFF
.	TRBJ2-5	TRBV9	.	14	TGTGCCAGCAGCGTAAATAGCGGCCTCGAGACCCAGTACTTC	CASSVNSGLETQYF
.	TRBJ2-5	TRBV30	TRBD2	13	TGTGCCTGGAGCCACCTAGCGGAAGAGACCCAGTACTTC	CAWSHLAEETQYF
.	TRBJ1-2	TRBV12-5	TRBD1	18	TGTGCTAGTGGTTTGGTACCGGACAGGGGCGATGGGGGCTATGGCTACACCTTC	CASGLVPDRGDGGYGYTF
.	TRBJ2-3	TRBV4-3	.	14	TGCGCCAGCAGCCAAGGGGCAACCACAGATACGCAGTATTTT	CASSQGATTDTQYF
.	TRBJ1-6	TRBV6-6	.	14	TGTGCCAGCAGTTACGGAGGGGAGAATTCACCCCTCCACTTT	CASSYGGENSPLHF
.	TRBJ2-1	TRBV7-9	.	15	TGTGCCAGCAGCCCGCGGGACCTGAGGTCCGATGAGCAGTTCTTC	CASSPRDLRSDEQFF
.	TRBJ1-2	TRBV15	TRBD1	15	TGTGCCACCAGCAGACCCGATACAGGGGTCTATGGCTACACCTTC	CATSRPDTGVYGYTF
.	TRBJ2-5	TRBV7-9	.	16	TGTGCCAGCAGCTTAGCTACAGGAACTATCGCAGAGACCCAGTACTTC	CASSLATGTIAETQYF
once	TRBJ2-7	TRBV29-1	.	14	TGCAGCGTGCAAAGAGTAGGGCAGGGCTACGAGCAGTACTTC	CSVQRVGQGYEQYF
.	TRBJ1-3	TRBV7-2	TRBD1	17	TGTGCCAGCAGCTTAGTCGGGACAGGGGCGATGATAAACACCATATATTTT	CASSLVGTGAMINTIYF
.	TRBJ2-2	TRBV6-1	.	12	TGTGCCAGCAGTGTGCGGGGTGGGGAGCTGTTTTTT	CASSVRGGELFF
once	TRBJ1-5	TRBV28	.	15	TGTGCCAGCAGATTTCTGGGGCAGGGGCAGGGTCCCCAGCATTTT	CASRFLGQGQGPQHF
.	TRBJ1-3	TRBV10-3	.	16	TGTGCCATCAGTGACGGTGACAGGTCCTCTGGAAACACCATATATTTT	CAISDGDRSSGNTIYF
.	TRBJ2-2	TRBV11-2	TRBD2	17	TGTGCCAGCAGCGGGGGTAGCGGGGGGGGAATCGCCGGGGAGCTGTTTTTT	CASSGGSGGGIAGELFF
.	TRBJ2-5	TRBV11-3	.	13	TGTGCCAGCAGCTTAGATAGGAGACCGATCCAGTACTTC	CASSLDRRPIQYF
.	TRBJ2-7	TRBV18	TRBD2	14	TGTGCCAGCTCACCGACTAGCGGGTACTACGAGCAGTACTTC	CASSPTSGYYEQYF
.	TRBJ2-3	TRBV6-4	.	14	TGTGCCAGCAGTGACTCAGGGGTTTTAGATACGCAGTATTTT	CASSDSGVLDTQYF
few	TRBJ2-6	TRBV7-2	.	15	TGTGCCAGCAGCTCTGCGGGTGCTGGGGCCAACGTCCTGACTTTC	CASSSAGAGANVLTF
.	TRBJ2-2	TRBV7-2	TRBD2	19	TGTGCCAGCAGCACCATCCGCTCGGGACTAGCGGGGAACACCGGGGAGCTGTTTTTT	CASSTIRSGLAGNTGELFF
.	TRBJ1-4	TRBV6-5	.	15	TGTGCCAGCAGTTCGTCGACAGCTCCTTATGAAAAACTGTTTTTT	CASSSSTAPYEKLFF